This T cell receptor (beta chain) was captured in a study of T cells in Graves' hyperthyroidism and ophthalmopathy. Worth noting for this clonotype: A much larger clone lies a single base off, so this may be a read error.

TCR beta CDR3 regions were amplified from RNA transcripts. The HTBI set primed first-round TCR CDR3 RT-PCR. TCRdb reprocessed the multiplex PCR reads via MiXCR and lists one record per CDR3 protein. The sample has fewer than 300,000 distinct CDR3 sequences, 15% seen once. The sequenced sample was blood. The origin of this receptor is a woman in her 50s with Graves' hyperthyroidism that later progressed to Graves' ophthalmopathy.

CDR3 sequence: CASSAQGGETEAFF. The CDR3 DNA reads TGTGCCAGCAGCGCCCAGGGTGGCGAGACTGAAGCTTTCTTT. The chain links TRBV7-3 to TRBJ1-1; D may be TRBD1 (5 bases). Trimming took off 5 bases at V and 5 bases at J, with 15 bases between the two ends. Per germline, CDR1 SGHTA and CDR2 FQGTGA. This CDR3 region has 14 residues.